One and the same sample provided the 22 T cell receptor beta chains below, sequenced in a study of cytomegalovirus exposure and HLA in healthy donors. Vbeta (60) and Jbeta (13) primers were used in the PCR. This table comes from immunoSEQ multiplex PCR, and its TCRdb copy is limited to in-frame clones, with some not included. The sample includes 80,000 to 95,000 clones, roughly 63% of them seen just once. The sequenced sample consisted of PBMCs. The receptors shown here come from a woman between 25 and 40 years old in good health and CMV-seronegative.

The rearrangement links TRBV5-1 to TRBJ2-1; 15 nucleotides line up with TRBD2. The germline CDR1 and CDR2 sequences are SGHRS and YFSETQ. The CDR3 sequence is 21 residues long. With 1 base clipped from V and 1 base from J, the junction kept 12 bases outside the gene matches. The CDR3 DNA is TGCGCCAGCAGCTTGCACCTTGGACTAGCGGGAGGGCCCCGATCCTACAATGAGCAGTTCTTC. This translates into CASSLHLGLAGGPRSYNEQFF. Supplemented by reference TRBV5-1 and TRBJ2-1, the full variable domain reads KAGVTQTPRYLIKTRGQQVTLSCSPISGHRSVSWYQQTPGQGLQFLFEYFSETQRNKGNFPGRFSGRQFSNSRSEMNVSTLELGDSALYLCASSLHLGLAGGPRSYNEQFFGPGTRLTVL.

The chain couples TRBV7-8 to TRBJ2-5; weak D call: TRBD1 (6 bases). Between the trimmed V and J ends, which lost 2 bases and 2 bases, there was a span of 12 bases. CDR3 length: 15 residues. CDR1 is SGHVS and CDR2 is FQNEAQ in the germline V gene. CDR3 sequence: CASSLPDSNQETQYF. The CDR3 DNA reads TGTGCCAGCAGCTTACCGGACAGCAATCAAGAGACCCAGTACTTC.

Only a few counts were recorded for this clone. V gene TRBV6-5 combines with J gene TRBJ2-5; 7 nucleotides align to TRBD1. The J call may not be correct, given that the DNA end is closer to TRBJ2-7. CDR3 length: 15 amino acids. Germline CDR1 MNHEY, CDR2 SVGAGI. CDR3 nucleotides: TGTGCCAGCAGTTACTCTCGACAGGGTAACTACGAGCAGTACTTC. Translated: CASSYSRQGNYEQYF.

The V gene is TRBV27, the J gene TRBJ2-7; a weak D match, TRBD2 (6 bases). V was cut by 5 bases and J by 2 bases, with 10 bases left in between. There are 13 residues in the CDR3. Germline values: CDR1 MNHEY, CDR2 SMNVEV (reference sequence). The CDR3 spells CASSPRLAYEQYF. CDR3 nucleotides: TGTGCCAGCAGTCCAAGACTAGCCTACGAGCAGTACTTC.

V usage is TRBV10-3 and J usage is TRBJ2-3; D may be TRBD1 (5 bases). Germline V gene data show CDR1 as ENHRY and CDR2 as SYGVKD. The CDR3 loop spans 13 amino acids. Trimming removed 5 bases at V and 6 bases at J, with 12 bases between. DNA for the CDR3: TGTGCCATCAGTTTGACAGCCCGGGATACGCAGTATTTT. This translates into CAISLTARDTQYF.

This clone was observed a handful of times. The chain employs TRBV2 and TRBJ1-1; D unclear. The germline CDR1 and CDR2 sequences are SNHLY and FYNNEI. The CDR3 contains 15 residues. Trimming left V 2 bases short and J 0 bases short, with 10 bases between. CDR3 nucleotide sequence: TGTGCCAGCAGTGAAACTCGGGGTTTGAACACTGAAGCTTTCTTT. It codes for CASSETRGLNTEAFF. Using reference TRBV2 and TRBJ1-1 for the parts outside the CDR3, the full variable domain is EPEVTQTPSHQVTQMGQEVILRCVPISNHLYFYWYRQILGQKVEFLVSFYNNEISEKSEIFDDQFSVERPDGSNFTLKIRSTKLEDSAMYFCASSETRGLNTEAFFGQGTRLTVV.

This clone came up a few times. This chain joins TRBV29-1 and TRBJ2-1; 7 nucleotides agree with TRBD1. V lost 8 bases, J lost 16 bases, and 17 bases stayed unmatched. Germline V lookup: CDR1 SQVTM, CDR2 ANQGSEA. This CDR3 is built from 12 residues. The CDR3 DNA is TGCAGCTACAATGACCCCCGGACAGGTATATTCTTC. Translating gives CSYNDPRTGIFF.

This clone has a handful of counts. The chain has TRBV6-5 and TRBJ2-1; TRBD1 is a possible D gene (6 bases). V was pared by 7 bases and J by 5 bases, with 18 bases between. The germline CDR1 and CDR2 sequences are MNHEY and SVGAGI. The CDR3 runs 15 residues. CDR3 residues: CASTPFRTENNEQFF. The CDR3 bases are TGTGCCAGCACTCCCTTCCGGACAGAGAACAATGAGCAGTTCTTC.

This clone has more than one count but fewer than ten. The J gene is TRBJ2-2, the V gene TRBV5-5, with 8 nucleotides matching TRBD1. This CDR3 spans 13 amino acids. CDR1 SGHKS and CDR2 YYEKEE come from the germline V gene (reference sequence). V gave up 4 bases and J gave up 7 bases; unmatched junction bases: 3. CDR3 in DNA: TGTGCCAGCAGCCGGACAGGGTACGGGGAGCTGTTTTTT. Translated: CASSRTGYGELFF. Full variable domain (remainder filled in from reference TRBV5-5 and TRBJ2-2): DAGVTQSPTHLIKTRGQQVTLRCSPISGHKSVSWYQQVLGQGPQFIFQYYEKEERGRGNFPDRFSARQFPNYSSELNVNALLLGDSALYLCASSRTGYGELFFGEGSRLTVL.

The V and J genes are TRBV6-5 and TRBJ1-2; tentatively, D is TRBD1 (6 bases). Germline values: CDR1 MNHEY, CDR2 SVGAGI. V was pared by 6 bases and J by 0 bases, with 11 bases between. The CDR3 length is 14 residues. DNA for the CDR3: TGTGCCAGCAGCAACAGGGAACCTAACTATGGCTACACCTTC. Amino acid sequence: CASSNREPNYGYTF.

The chain couples TRBV27 to TRBJ2-7; 7 bases agree with TRBD1. The CDR3 consists of 13 residues. J lost 2 bases, V lost 4 bases, and 2 bases had no gene match. Germline CDR1 and CDR2: MNHEY and SMNVEV (reference sequence). The CDR3 region is CASSSTGPYEQYF. The CDR3 DNA sequence: TGTGCCAGCAGTTCGACAGGGCCCTACGAGCAGTACTTC.

This chain uses TRBV19 with TRBJ2-7; 7 bases align to TRBD2. The CDR3 totals 15 residues. The V segment lost 3 bases and the J segment 1 base; nucleotides outside the gene matches: 6. CDR1 and CDR2 from the germline V gene are LNHDA and SQIVND (reference sequence). CDR3: CASSIGGSRSYEQYF. In DNA, the CDR3 is TGTGCCAGTAGTATCGGCGGGAGCCGATCCTACGAGCAGTACTTC.

The chain couples TRBV7-2 to TRBJ2-5; 11 nucleotides line up with TRBD1. The J call may be wrong; the DNA end is better matched by TRBJ2-7. Germline assignment: CDR1 SGHTA and CDR2 FQGNSA. CDR3 size: 17 residues. CDR3: CASSTIWGQGVPYEQYF. The CDR3, as DNA: TGTGCCAGCAGCACCATATGGGGACAGGGGGTTCCATACGAGCAGTACTTC.

V and J are TRBV14 and TRBJ2-3; D is perhaps TRBD2 (5 bases). In germline, CDR1 is SGHDN, CDR2 FVKESK. The CDR3 runs 17 residues. V was trimmed by 4 bases and J by 2 bases, leaving 19 bases between them. The CDR3 sequence: CASSPILGLPFTDTQYF. CDR3 sequence (DNA): TGTGCCAGCAGCCCAATACTTGGACTCCCCTTCACAGATACGCAGTATTTT.

V and J are TRBV21-1 and TRBJ1-1. TRBV21-1 is deemed a pseudogene. The CDR3 covers 16 residues. CDR3 protein: CASSYLGGEENTEAFF. CDR3 bases: TGTGCCAGCAGCTATCTAGGGGGGGAGGAGAACACTGAAGCTTTCTTT.

This clone appeared once. The J gene is TRBJ1-4, the V gene TRBV6-1, with D possibly being TRBD1 (5 bases). Germline assignment: CDR1 MNHNS and CDR2 SASEGT. V lost 3 bases and J lost 8, with 13 bases in between. CDR3 size: 14 residues. CDR3 loop: CASSDGAGGEKLFF. For the CDR3, the DNA is TGTGCCAGCAGTGATGGAGCGGGGGGGGAAAAACTGTTTTTT.

The chain employs TRBV5-1 and TRBJ2-5, with D perhaps matching TRBD1 (6 bases). The germline gives CDR1 SGHRS, CDR2 YFSETQ. V gave up 7 bases and J gave up 5 bases, with 18 bases separating them. The CDR3 extends over 14 amino acids. DNA for the CDR3: TGCGCCAGCCGGCGGACAGCCACCGTGGAGACCCAGTACTTC. It specifies CASRRTATVETQYF.

This clone was recorded only once. This chain links TRBV28 with TRBJ1-4; weak D call: TRBD1 (6 bases). V was cut by 2 bases and J by 8 bases, with 12 bases left in between. This CDR3 is 14 amino acids long. Germline-derived CDR1 and CDR2 are MDHEN and SYDVKM. The CDR3 DNA follows: TGTGCCAGCAGTTTAGGCCAGGGGTCGGAAAAACTGTTTTTT. Translated: CASSLGQGSEKLFF.

The chain has TRBV28 and TRBJ2-5, with 11 bases fitting TRBD2. The J segment lost 6 bases and the V segment lost 6 bases, leaving 6 bases of the junction unmatched. Germline CDR1 is MDHEN and CDR2 is SYDVKM. The CDR3 runs to 14 residues. The CDR3 DNA sequence: TGTGCCAGCAGCGTAGCGGGAGGGAGAAAGACCCAGTACTTC. Amino acid sequence: CASSVAGGRKTQYF.

This clone was seen a few times. The gene calls are TRBV30 and TRBJ1-5; D perhaps matches TRBD1 (6 bases). The germline V and J ends were trimmed by 5 bases and 0 bases, with 20 bases remaining between them. The CDR3 is 17 residues long. Germline assignment: CDR1 GTSNPN and CDR2 SVGIG (reference sequence). This CDR3 reads CAWQRGGWGLSNQPQHF. CDR3 nucleotides: TGTGCCTGGCAAAGGGGGGGGTGGGGACTTAGCAATCAGCCCCAGCATTTT.

The V and J genes are TRBV18 and TRBJ1-1; 11 nucleotides agree with TRBD1. The CDR3 covers 14 residues. Germline assignment: CDR1 KGHSH and CDR2 LQKENI. V gave up 5 bases and J gave up 1 base; unmatched junction bases: 0. The CDR3 spells CASSGQGANTEAFF. The DNA of the CDR3 is TGTGCCAGCTCAGGACAGGGGGCGAACACTGAAGCTTTCTTT.

The chain joins TRBV29-1 to TRBJ1-1, with D perhaps TRBD1 (5 bases). CDR1 is SQVTM and CDR2 is ANQGSEA in the germline V gene. The CDR3 spans 13 residues. V was shortened by 6 bases and J by 4 bases, with 15 bases between the two germline ends. The CDR3 nucleotides are TGCAGCGTAGCTCAGGGAGGTGCCACTGAAGCTTTCTTT. It encodes CSVAQGGATEAFF.